This T cell receptor beta chain was captured by sequencing in a study of blood T cell repertoires in COVID-19. Recruitment covered fewer than 25 US areas and drew participants whose ages spanned about 18 to 100 years. The assay was immunoSEQ multiplex PCR, and TCRdb's table has in-frame clones only and misses some. The table shows 400,000 to 550,000 clones, with approximately 90% occurring only once. Per the germline V gene, CDR1 is SGHKS and CDR2 is YYEKEE (reference sequence). CDR3 length equals 18 residues. V was clipped by 3 bases and J by 1 base; unmatched bases: 11. The sample consisted of PBMCs or T cells enriched from blood (not recorded which). This chain connects TRBV5-5 to TRBJ2-1; 9 nucleotides align to TRBD2. This TCR came from a woman between 18 and 29 years old with acute COVID-19. The CDR3 DNA sequence: TGTGCCAGCAGCTCCATGGGGATTAGCGGGGGATCCTACAATGAGCAGTTCTTC. Translated: CASSSMGISGGSYNEQFF.